These 30 T cell receptor beta chains share one sample of origin, sequenced in a study of T cell changes during pregnancy in multiple sclerosis. Here immunoSEQ multiplex PCR was the method, and the copy in TCRdb shows in-frame clones only, minus some. This table holds tens of thousands of clones, about 93% found once. This material consisted of CD4+ T cells from peripheral blood mononuclear cells, taken in the third trimester of pregnancy. The origin of the receptors is a female donor with multiple sclerosis, enrolled in a pregnancy study.

This chain links TRBV2 with TRBJ1-3; D is undetermined. The V gene's germline CDR1 is SNHLY and CDR2 FYNNEI. V lost 8 bases and J lost 4, with 15 bases in between. The CDR3 sequence is 14 residues long. CDR3: CASQPHSRGNTIYF. DNA for the CDR3: TGTGCCAGCCAGCCCCACTCTAGGGGAAACACCATATATTTT.

This clone has just one count. The chain links TRBV6-6 to TRBJ2-7; TRBD2 agrees at 8 bases. This CDR3 comprises 14 residues. Germline V gene lookup returns CDR1 MNHNY and CDR2 SVGAGI (reference sequence). The trim removed 4 bases at V and 0 bases at J, leaving 2 bases unmatched. For the CDR3, the DNA is TGTGCCAGCAGTTTCGGACTAGCCTCCTACGAGCAGTACTTC. Its translation: CASSFGLASYEQYF.

The rearrangement links TRBV18 to TRBJ2-5; a possible D gene is TRBD2 (5 bases). The CDR3 extends over 16 amino acids. Germline V gene lookup returns CDR1 KGHSH and CDR2 LQKENI. V was pared by 3 bases and J by 4 bases, with 18 bases between. The CDR3 loop reads CASSPGFRGGSETQYF. The CDR3, as DNA: TGTGCCAGCTCACCCGGATTCCGGGGTGGGTCAGAGACCCAGTACTTC.

The rearrangement links TRBV9 to TRBJ1-4; D is undetermined. This CDR3 is 13 amino acids long. Trimming cost V 4 bases and J 8 bases, with 12 bases left between them. Looked up from germline, CDR1 is SGDLS and CDR2 is YYNGEE. CDR3 sequence: CASSTEGDEKLFF. The CDR3, as DNA: TGTGCCAGCAGCACGGAGGGCGACGAAAAACTGTTTTTT.

This clone has just a few counts. The chain links TRBV15 to TRBJ1-2, with no clear D. V was trimmed by 5 bases and J by 5 bases, leaving 27 bases between them. CDR1 and CDR2 (germline): LNHNV, YYDKDF (reference sequence). The CDR3 has 18 residues. The CDR3 DNA reads TGTGCCACCAGCGCCCCGAGGGAGGTCGGCTCGCTACTTTATGGCTACACCTTC. This gives the protein CATSAPREVGSLLYGYTF.

The chain has TRBV19 and TRBJ2-1, with D tentatively TRBD1 (7 bases). The CDR3 totals 16 residues. Looked up from germline, CDR1 is LNHDA and CDR2 is SQIVND (reference sequence). Trimming took off 0 bases at V and 5 bases at J, with 14 bases between the two ends. The CDR3 nucleotides are TGTGCCAGTAGTATAGATCGCGGGACAGCAAACAATGAGCAGTTCTTC. Protein: CASSIDRGTANNEQFF.

The genes are TRBV6-4 and TRBJ2-1; D remains ambiguous. Looked up from germline, CDR1 is MRHNA and CDR2 is SNTAGT. The CDR3 totals 15 residues. Trimming removed 3 bases from V and 0 bases from J, with 9 bases in between. CDR3 DNA sequence: TGTGCCAGCAGTGAAACGTGGAGCTCCTACAATGAGCAGTTCTTC. This codes for CASSETWSSYNEQFF.

This clone was detected once. The rearrangement joins TRBV4-1 to TRBJ1-4; D unclear. CDR3 size: 14 residues. Trimming took 4 bases from V and 0 from J, leaving 6 bases between them. Germline CDR1 reads MGHRA; CDR2 reads YSYEKL. CDR3 residues: CASSLRATNEKLFF. CDR3 coding DNA: TGCGCCAGCAGCCTTCGGGCAACTAATGAAAAACTGTTTTTT.

This chain links TRBV11-2 with TRBJ2-7, with 7 bases lining up with TRBD2. Per germline, CDR1 SGHAT and CDR2 FQNNGV. The CDR3 runs to 16 residues. V lost 2 bases to trimming and J lost 7 bases; unmatched junction nucleotides: 14. The CDR3 loop is CASSLNSGMPPLEQYF. The CDR3 DNA sequence: TGTGCCAGCAGCTTAAACAGCGGGATGCCGCCGCTGGAGCAGTACTTC.

This sequence joins TRBV18 and TRBJ2-2; D gene uncertain. V dropped 6 bases and J dropped 0 bases, with 14 bases sitting between them. This CDR3 has 16 amino acids. Germline assignment: CDR1 KGHSH and CDR2 LQKENI. The CDR3 nucleotides read TGTGCCAGCTCGCCCGGCGGCACAACGAACACCGGGGAGCTGTTTTTT. Its protein product is CASSPGGTTNTGELFF.

The V and J genes are TRBV5-4 and TRBJ2-7; tentatively, D is TRBD1 (6 bases). CDR3 length equals 13 residues. CDR1 and CDR2 (germline): SGHNT, YYREEE (reference sequence). Trimming cost V 3 bases and J 2 bases, with 9 bases left between them. CDR3 loop: CASSSDRTYEQYF. The CDR3 DNA follows: TGTGCCAGCAGCTCGGACAGAACCTACGAGCAGTACTTC.

The chain employs TRBV5-1 and TRBJ2-1; D is ambiguous. Germline assignment: CDR1 SGHRS and CDR2 YFSETQ. The V gene lost 4 bases and the J gene lost 4 bases, with 6 bases spanning the gap. The CDR3 consists of 12 residues. This chain's CDR3 is CASSLAYNEQFF. In DNA, the CDR3 is TGCGCCAGCAGCCTGGCTTACAATGAGCAGTTCTTC.

The chain has TRBV2 and TRBJ2-7; possibly TRBD1 for D (6 bases). V was pared by 2 bases and J by 3 bases, with 11 bases between. This CDR3 has 14 amino acids. Germline V gene lookup returns CDR1 SNHLY and CDR2 FYNNEI. CDR3 coding DNA: TGTGCCAGCAGTGAAAGAGGACAGTTCTACGAGCAGTACTTC. Protein: CASSERGQFYEQYF.

This clone appeared a few times. This chain connects TRBV19 to TRBJ2-3; 9 nucleotides align to TRBD1. Germline trimming cut 9 bases from V and 3 bases from J; bases unmatched to any gene: 7. The CDR3 is 14 residues long. The V gene's germline CDR1 is LNHDA and CDR2 SQIVND (reference sequence). CDR3 protein: CARPQGAGTDTQYF. CDR3 nucleotides: TGTGCCAGACCACAGGGGGCAGGTACAGATACGCAGTATTTT.

The V gene is TRBV10-2, the J gene TRBJ2-2, with D uncertain. The V gene lost 2 bases and the J gene lost 0 bases, with 7 bases spanning the gap. CDR1 is WSHSY, CDR2 SAAADI, per germline. The CDR3 sequence is 15 residues long. CDR3 sequence reads: CASSERTANTGELFF. For the CDR3, the DNA is TGCGCCAGCAGTGAGAGAACAGCGAACACCGGGGAGCTGTTTTTT.

The chain is built from TRBV6-1 and TRBJ2-7, with a tentative D call TRBD1 (6 bases). Looked up from germline, CDR1 is MNHNS and CDR2 is SASEGT. Trimming took 4 bases from V and 0 from J, leaving 10 bases between them. The CDR3 runs to 14 residues. Here the CDR3 reads CASSATGHSYEQYF. The CDR3 DNA is TGTGCCAGCAGTGCTACGGGACACTCCTACGAGCAGTACTTC.

The gene calls are TRBV10-1 and TRBJ1-5, with 8 bases that match TRBD1. The CDR3 consists of 17 residues. Germline CDR1 and CDR2: WNHNN and SYGVQD (reference sequence). Losses at the gene ends were 7 bases for V and 3 bases for J; bases not matched to a gene: 14. CDR3 DNA sequence: TGCGCCAGCAATGGACAGGGAAAGTCTTTAGACAATCAGCCCCAGCATTTT. It encodes CASNGQGKSLDNQPQHF.

In this sample, this clone turned up once. The chain has TRBV18 and TRBJ1-1, with 7 positions matching TRBD1. Germline V gene lookup returns CDR1 KGHSH and CDR2 LQKENI. The CDR3 spans 13 residues. The V and J ends lost 6 bases and 7 bases, in that order; junction bases with no gene match: 8. The CDR3 bases are TGTGCCAGCTCCCCTGGGACAGTTAGTGAAGCTTTCTTT. Translating it yields CASSPGTVSEAFF. The full variable domain, rest sourced from reference TRBV18 and TRBJ1-1, is NAGVMQNPRHLVRRRGQEARLRCSPMKGHSHVYWYRQLPEEGLKFMVYLQKENIIDESGMPKERFSAEFPKEGPSILRIQQVVRGDSAAYFCASSPGTVSEAFFGQGTRLTVV.

V is TRBV21-1 and J is TRBJ2-1; the D segment call TRBD2 is taken from the table without a DNA check. TRBV21-1 is shown as a pseudogene. The CDR3 has 15 residues. CDR3 nucleotides: TGTGCCAGCAGCAAAGCACGACTTCGGGGCAATGAGCAGTTCTTC. It codes for CASSKARLRGNEQFF.

This clone is termed medium-sized. CDR3 nucleotides: TGCGCCAGCAGCTTGTGGGGGACAGGGTCCCTGGGCACTGAAGCTTTCTTT. Translating it yields CASSLWGTGSLGTEAFF. The chain carries TRBV5-1 and TRBJ1-1, with 9 bases that match TRBD1. J gave up 4 bases and V 1 base, and 11 bases lay outside the gene matches. Germline loops: CDR1 SGHRS, CDR2 YFSETQ. The CDR3 runs 17 residues. Complete variable domain (other parts from reference TRBV5-1 and TRBJ1-1): KAGVTQTPRYLIKTRGQQVTLSCSPISGHRSVSWYQQTPGQGLQFLFEYFSETQRNKGNFPGRFSGRQFSNSRSEMNVSTLELGDSALYLCASSLWGTGSLGTEAFFGQGTRLTVV.

The chain uses TRBV2 and TRBJ1-3; D is uncertain. From germline, CDR1 is SNHLY and CDR2 FYNNEI. The length of the CDR3 is 15 residues. Trimming stripped 1 base from V and 4 bases from J, with 11 bases between. The CDR3 DNA reads TGTGCCAGCAGTGAAGTGAAACTAGGAGGAAACACCATATATTTT. This sequence encodes CASSEVKLGGNTIYF.

This chain uses TRBV30 with TRBJ1-6; a possible D gene is TRBD1 (6 bases). Trimming took 2 bases from V and 2 from J, leaving 10 bases between them. The CDR3 contains 15 residues. Germline CDR1 GTSNPN, CDR2 SVGIG (reference sequence). This CDR3 reads CAWSRDTTYNSPLHF. In DNA form, the CDR3 reads TGTGCCTGGAGTCGGGACACGACCTATAATTCACCCCTCCACTTT.

J is TRBJ2-7 and V is TRBV5-1; TRBD2 might be the D (7 bases). The V end was cut by 4 bases, the J end by 7 bases, with 12 bases between. The CDR3 covers 12 residues. Germline lookup yields CDR1 SGHRS and CDR2 YFSETQ. The CDR3 reads CASSREGEEQYF. In DNA, the CDR3 is TGCGCCAGCAGCAGGGAGGGGGAGGAGCAGTACTTC.

This rearrangement joins TRBV25-1 to TRBJ1-6; 7 positions agree with TRBD1. V was pared by 2 bases and J by 9 bases, with 7 bases of the junction left unmatched. Germline V CDR1 and CDR2: MGHDK, SYGVNS. The CDR3 covers 15 residues. The CDR3 is CASSEENRGPSPLHF. The CDR3 nucleotides read TGTGCCAGCAGTGAAGAGAACAGGGGCCCTTCACCCCTCCACTTT.

V gene TRBV7-9 combines with J gene TRBJ2-1, with D possibly being TRBD2 (6 bases). CDR1 and CDR2 from the germline V gene are SEHNR and FQNEAQ (reference sequence). Trimming left V 3 bases short and J 6 bases short, with 12 bases between. This CDR3 has 14 residues. CDR3 bases: TGTGCCAGCAGCTTGGCGGGGCCCTTCAATGAGCAGTTCTTC. This codes for CASSLAGPFNEQFF.

This clone was observed once. The gene calls are TRBV28 and TRBJ2-7; 11 nucleotides align to TRBD2. V lost 4 bases, J lost 6 bases, and 8 bases stayed unmatched. Looked up from germline, CDR1 is MDHEN and CDR2 is SYDVKM. CDR3 length: 15 residues. CDR3 nucleotide sequence: TGTGCCAGCAGTTCCATAGCGGGAGGGCCTTCCGAGCAGTACTTC. Its protein product is CASSSIAGGPSEQYF.

The chain combines TRBV5-4 with TRBJ2-6; D might be TRBD1 (6 bases). Trimming pared 1 base from V and 0 bases from J, leaving 14 bases between. CDR3 length: 18 amino acids. The germline gives CDR1 SGHNT, CDR2 YYREEE (reference sequence). CDR3 loop: CASSLNQGKNSGANVLTF. The CDR3 region has the DNA TGTGCCAGCAGCTTGAATCAGGGGAAAAACTCTGGGGCCAACGTCCTGACTTTC.

This chain links TRBV5-1 with TRBJ2-6, with unresolved D. The germline CDR1 and CDR2 sequences are SGHRS and YFSETQ. CDR3 length equals 15 residues. V gave up 3 bases and J gave up 0 bases, with 7 bases separating them. CDR3 nucleotide sequence: TGCGCCAGCAGCTCGGTGGTCTCTGGGGCCAACGTCCTGACTTTC. Its protein is CASSSVVSGANVLTF. Full variable domain (outside the CDR3, taken from reference TRBV5-1 and TRBJ2-6): KAGVTQTPRYLIKTRGQQVTLSCSPISGHRSVSWYQQTPGQGLQFLFEYFSETQRNKGNFPGRFSGRQFSNSRSEMNVSTLELGDSALYLCASSSVVSGANVLTFGAGSRLTVL.

CDR3 bases: TGCGCCAGCAGCCCGGGACAGAGGCTAGAAGCTTTCTTT. Amino acid sequence: CASSPGQRLEAFF. This rearrangement joins TRBV5-1 to TRBJ1-1; 7 bases align to TRBD1. Germline assignment: CDR1 SGHRS and CDR2 YFSETQ. With V trimmed by 4 bases and J by 8 bases, 8 bases remained unmatched. The CDR3 is made up of 13 amino acids.

V is TRBV5-1 and J is TRBJ2-5; 8 bases agree with TRBD2. Per germline, CDR1 SGHRS and CDR2 YFSETQ. The CDR3 length is 14 residues. After removal of 2 bases from V and 4 bases from J, the junction contained 4 bases not matched to a gene. CDR3 in DNA: TGCGCCAGCAGCTTTAGCGGGAAGGGAGAGACCCAGTACTTC. Translating gives CASSFSGKGETQYF.